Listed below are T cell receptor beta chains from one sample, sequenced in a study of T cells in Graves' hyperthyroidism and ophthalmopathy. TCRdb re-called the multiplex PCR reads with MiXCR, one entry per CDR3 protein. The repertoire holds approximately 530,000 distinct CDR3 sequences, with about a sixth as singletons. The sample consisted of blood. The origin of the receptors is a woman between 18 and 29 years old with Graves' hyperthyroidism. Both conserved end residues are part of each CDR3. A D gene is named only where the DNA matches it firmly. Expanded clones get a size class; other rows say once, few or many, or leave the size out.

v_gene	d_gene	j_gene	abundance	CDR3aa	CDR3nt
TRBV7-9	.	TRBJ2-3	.	CASSAAALTDTQYF	TGTGCCAGCTCGGCGGCCGCCCTCACAGATACGCAGTATTTT
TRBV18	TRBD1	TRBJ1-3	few	CASSPPTGIFGNTIYF	TGTGCCAGCTCACCACCGACAGGGATCTTTGGAAACACCATATATTTT
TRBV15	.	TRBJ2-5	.	CATSSILGLAGEETQYF	.
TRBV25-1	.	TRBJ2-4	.	CASSEYAGSQNIQYF	TGTGCCAGCAGTGAATACGCGGGGTCCCAAAACATTCAGTACTTC
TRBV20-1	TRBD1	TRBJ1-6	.	CSARADRVESPLHF	TGCAGTGCTAGAGCGGACAGGGTTGAGTCACCCCTCCACTTT
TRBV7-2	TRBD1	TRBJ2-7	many	CASRGTGGSHEQYF	TGTGCCAGCAGGGGGACAGGGGGAAGTCACGAGCAGTACTTC
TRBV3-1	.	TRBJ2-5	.	CASSHVTGRETQYF	TGTGCCAGCAGCCACGTTACAGGGAGAGAGACCCAGTACTTC
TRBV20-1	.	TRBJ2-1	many	CSASRGFNEQFF	TGCAGTGCTAGCCGCGGGTTTAATGAGCAGTTCTTC
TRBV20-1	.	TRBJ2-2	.	CSARGGGNTGELFF	TGCAGTGCTAGGGGAGGAGGGAACACCGGGGAGCTGTTTTTT
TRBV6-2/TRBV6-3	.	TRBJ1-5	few	CASSYNRVGSNQPQHF	TGTGCCAGCAGTTACAACAGGGTGGGGAGCAATCAGCCCCAGCATTTT
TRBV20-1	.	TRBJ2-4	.	CSLGMRDVAKNIQYF	TGCAGCCTGGGCATGCGGGATGTAGCCAAAAACATTCAGTACTTC
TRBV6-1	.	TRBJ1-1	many	CASNSVAGPNTEAFF	TGTGCCAGCAATTCAGTCGCGGGTCCGAACACTGAAGCTTTCTTT
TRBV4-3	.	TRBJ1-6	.	CASSQEDRGYNSPLHF	TGCGCCAGCAGCCAAGAGGATAGGGGTTATAATTCACCCCTCCACTTT
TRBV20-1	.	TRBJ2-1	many	CSVMEVGRGNEQFF	TGCAGTGTTATGGAGGTAGGCCGAGGCAATGAGCAGTTCTTC
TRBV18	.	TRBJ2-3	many	CASSPRGLSSTDTQYF	TGTGCCAGCTCACCTCGCGGACTGTCTAGCACAGATACGCAGTATTTT
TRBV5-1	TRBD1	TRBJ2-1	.	CASSPSRDRDGREFF	TGCGCCAGCAGCCCCAGCCGAGACAGGGATGGAAGGGAGTTCTTC
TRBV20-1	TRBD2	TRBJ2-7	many	CSALMVLAGASYEQYF	TGCAGTGCTTTGATGGTTTTAGCGGGAGCAAGTTACGAGCAGTACTTC
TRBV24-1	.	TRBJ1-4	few	CATSDSYNEKLFF	TGTGCCACCAGTGATTCCTATAATGAAAAACTGTTTTTT
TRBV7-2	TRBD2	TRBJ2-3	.	CASSSLRLAGNTDTQYF	TGTGCCAGCAGCTCCCTAAGACTAGCGGGAAACACAGATACGCAGTATTTT
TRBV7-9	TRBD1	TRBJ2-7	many	CASSLDRGREQYF	TGTGCCAGCAGCCTGGACAGGGGTCGCGAGCAGTACTTC
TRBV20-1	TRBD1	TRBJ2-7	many	CSGTGQGIYEQYF	TGCAGTGGCACTGGACAGGGTATTTACGAGCAGTACTTC
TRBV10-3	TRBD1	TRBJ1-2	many	CATRDSNYGYTF	TGTGCCACCCGGGACAGTAACTATGGCTACACCTTC
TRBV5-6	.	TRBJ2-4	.	CASSLEAVKNIQYF	TGTGCCAGCAGCTTGGAGGCAGTGAAAAACATTCAGTACTTC
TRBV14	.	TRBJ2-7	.	CASSRLREEQYF	TGTGCCAGCAGCCGTCTCCGGGAAGAGCAGTACTTC
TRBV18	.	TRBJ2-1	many	CASSPPQGLYNEQFF	TGTGCCAGCTCACCCCCGCAGGGGCTTTACAATGAGCAGTTCTTC
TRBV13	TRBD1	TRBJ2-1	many	CASRMTGGSYNEQFF	TGTGCCAGCAGAATGACAGGGGGGTCCTACAATGAGCAGTTCTTC
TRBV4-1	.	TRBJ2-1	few	CASSQHRVADNEQFF	TGCGCCAGCAGCCAGCACAGGGTTGCAGACAATGAGCAGTTCTTC
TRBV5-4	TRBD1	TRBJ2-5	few	CASSKGQEETQYF	TGTGCCAGCAGCAAGGGACAGGAAGAGACCCAGTACTTC
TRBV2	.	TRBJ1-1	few	CASSEALLGTANTEAFF	TGTGCCAGCAGTGAAGCGCTTTTGGGAACCGCGAACACTGAAGCTTTCTTT
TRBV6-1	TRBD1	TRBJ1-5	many	CASSWGQVGDQPQHF	TGTGCCAGCAGTTGGGGACAGGTGGGGGATCAGCCCCAGCATTTT
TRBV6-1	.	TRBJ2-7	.	CASRQFRDIYEQYF	TGTGCCAGCAGGCAATTCAGGGATATCTACGAGCAGTACTTC
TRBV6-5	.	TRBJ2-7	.	CASSYGLGRDYEQYF	TGTGCCAGCAGTTACGGCCTGGGACGGGACTACGAGCAGTACTTC